The subject of this entry is one T cell receptor (beta chain). Germline V gene sequence: CDR1 MNHEY, CDR2 SVGAGI. This CDR3 comprises 15 residues. The V gene end was trimmed by 3 bases and the J gene end by 12 bases; junction bases not matched to a gene: 8. Here immunoSEQ multiplex PCR was the method, and the copy in TCRdb shows in-frame clones only, minus some. The data contain 200,000 to 250,000 clones, 70% to 90% of them singletons. The data derive from a study of blood T cell repertoires in COVID-19. About the study: The United States, Italy and Spain were the sources of the acute and convalescent COVID-19 samples. Sources were T cells, B-cell-depleted T cells, or PBMCs; the material itself was cDNA or gDNA.

The sequence was collected from a woman aged 18-29 years who had recovered from COVID-19. V usage is TRBV6-5 and J usage is TRBJ1-6; 10 bases are a match to TRBD1. The sequenced material came from peripheral blood. The DNA of the CDR3 is TGTGCCAGCAGTTATATGGGACAGGGGCACGGACCCCTCCACTTT. It encodes CASSYMGQGHGPLHF.